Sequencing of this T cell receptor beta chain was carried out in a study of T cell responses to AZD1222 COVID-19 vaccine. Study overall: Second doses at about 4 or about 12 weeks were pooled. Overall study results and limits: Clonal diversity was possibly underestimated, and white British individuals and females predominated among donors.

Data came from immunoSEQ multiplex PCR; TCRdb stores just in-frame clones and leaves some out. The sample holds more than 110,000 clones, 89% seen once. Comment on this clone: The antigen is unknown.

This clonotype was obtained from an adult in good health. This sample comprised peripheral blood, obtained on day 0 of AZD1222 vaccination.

The CDR3 sequence: CASSMGWGGNQPQHF. The CDR3 DNA sequence: TGTGCCAGTAGTATGGGGTGGGGAGGCAATCAGCCCCAGCATTTT. The chain combines TRBV19 with TRBJ1-5; D remains unclear. Per the germline V gene, CDR1 is LNHDA and CDR2 is SQIVND (reference sequence). This CDR3 has 15 amino acids. V was shortened by 3 bases and J by 2 bases, with 11 bases between the two germline ends.